This TCR beta chain was profiled in a study of metastatic and nonmetastatic thyroid tumors (TCRdb year 2020). General notes on the study: Repertoires were compared across peripheral blood and tumor or nodule tissue samples from malignant and benign thyroid patients. Beyond this particular receptor, the publication reports: TCR beta diversity was reported as significantly higher in malignant tumors than in benign nodules, in both blood and tumor samples.

No patient had received any treatment before thyroid surgery. Patient clinical samples collected from the early 2010s to the late 2010s were retrospectively analysed using T-cell receptor beta sequencing. This clone appeared many times. Its recognized antigen is unknown. Per-base qualities were not stored, and no clone one base away is much larger. V gives up 3 bases and J gives up 2 bases, and the segment between their germline ends measures 11 bases. The CDR3 runs 15 residues from the cysteine to the phenylalanine. Only CDR3 DNA is held: 45 bases, read in frame from base 1. As encoded in the germline V gene, CDR1 is LGHNT while CDR2 is FRNRAP. Libraries were made using PCR. Instrument on record: Illumina HiSeq 4000. High-throughput sequencing was used to profile the TCR beta-chain CDR3 region of every patient. Processing in the source paper ran as follows. Drawing on CDR3 differences between clinicopathological groups, the researchers built a classifier meant to tell apart patients with distant-metastatic papillary thyroid cancer. The Shannon index was used to measure repertoire diversity, and the Morisita-Horn index was used to measure how similar tumor and blood repertoires were. The public reads were reprocessed in TCRdb via fastp at Q25 and MiXCR, keeping in-frame beta chains. TCRdb's processing, not the authors', yielded these V and J calls. Recorded for this sample are roughly 30,000 clones; less than 30% of them occurred a single time. The top ten clonotypes cover roughly 15% of the sample.

The receptor comes from a female donor with papillary thyroid cancer or a benign thyroid nodule (not recorded which). Some clones in this sample may be carry-over from other donors' samples. Sequenced material: blood. The rearranged chain carries TRBV12-5 and TRBJ1-5, with an unclear D gene assignment. The DNA is TGTGCTAGTGGTTTTAGCGGGGAGGGCAATCAGCCCCAGCATTTT. Its amino acids are CASGFSGEGNQPQHF.